Below are 17 T cell receptor beta chains sequenced from a single sample in a study of T cell repertoires in cytomegalovirus infection. A single record per CDR3 protein comes from TCRdb applying MiXCR to the reads. The sample comprises hundreds of thousands of distinct CDR3 sequences, 31% of which are singletons, and roughly an eighth rests with the top ten. Sequencing was carried out using PBMCs. Receptor source: a human donor in good health (CMV status not recorded). Some clones in this sample may be carry-over from other donors' samples.

This clonotype has more than one count but fewer than ten. V is TRBV6-5 and J is TRBJ1-1, with D possibly being TRBD1 (6 bases). The V gene lost 5 bases and the J gene lost 4 bases, with 17 bases spanning the gap. CDR1 is MNHEY and CDR2 is SVGAGI in the germline V gene. The CDR3 runs to 15 residues. The CDR3 loop reads CASSRKPGHITEAFF. CDR3 DNA: TGTGCCAGCAGTCGAAAGCCGGGACACATCACTGAAGCTTTCTTT.

V is TRBV7-2 and J is TRBJ2-1; a weak D match, TRBD2 (5 bases). Germline V gene data show CDR1 as SGHTA and CDR2 as FQGNSA. CDR3 size: 12 residues. The V end was cut by 5 bases, the J end by 7 bases, with 9 bases between. CDR3 residues: CASSQWRNEQFF. The CDR3 bases are TGTGCCAGCAGCCAGTGGAGGAATGAGCAGTTCTTC.

This clonotype came up a few times. The J gene is TRBJ1-4, the V gene TRBV20-1; TRBD1 might be the D (5 bases). CDR3 length equals 17 residues. Germline V CDR1 and CDR2: DFQATT, SNEGSKA (reference sequence). Trimming cost V 1 base and J 0 bases, with 15 bases left between them. CDR3 protein: CSARGGAELATNEKLFF. CDR3 DNA sequence: TGCAGTGCTAGAGGTGGGGCTGAGTTAGCAACTAATGAAAAACTGTTTTTT.

The chain uses TRBV10-2 and TRBJ2-7; 7 bases match TRBD2. Germline V gene data show CDR1 as WSHSY and CDR2 as SAAADI. V was pared by 6 bases and J by 5 bases, with 4 bases of the junction left unmatched. The CDR3 contains 12 residues. CDR3 coding DNA: TGCGCCAGCAGCGGGGGGAATAACGAGCAGTACTTC. Translation gives CASSGGNNEQYF.

There are a few counts of this clonotype. CDR3 sequence (DNA): TGCGCCAGCAGCCAAGACGGGGCCTGGGACAGCACTAATGAAAAACTGTTTTTT. The encoded protein is CASSQDGAWDSTNEKLFF. V and J are TRBV4-3 and TRBJ1-4; 7 bases line up with TRBD1. The ends lost 0 bases at V and 2 bases at J; junction bases unmatched: 9. CDR1 and CDR2 (germline): LGHNA, YSLEER. The CDR3 length is 18 residues.

The chain is built from TRBV7-2 and TRBJ2-2; D not certain. The CDR3 runs 13 residues. The germline CDR1 and CDR2 sequences are SGHTA and FQGNSA. V dropped 3 bases and J dropped 7 bases, with 9 bases sitting between them. The CDR3, as DNA: TGTGCCAGCAGCTTGTTTGAGATCGGGGAGCTGTTTTTT. Translating it yields CASSLFEIGELFF.

This clonotype was observed a handful of times. V is TRBV6-8 and J is TRBJ2-1, with TRBD2 identical over 14 bases. J gave up 4 bases and V 0 bases, and 11 bases lay outside the gene matches. The CDR3 contains 20 residues. Germline V gene data show CDR1 as MNHGY and CDR2 as SAAAGT. CDR3 sequence (DNA): TGTGCCAGCAGTTACTCAGTCCCCGGGACTAGCGGGGGTTGGTACAATGAGCAGTTCTTC. It specifies CASSYSVPGTSGGWYNEQFF.

Many counts were recorded for this clonotype. The rearrangement uses TRBV7-6 and TRBJ1-1, with TRBD1 matching 7 bases. Per the germline V gene, CDR1 is SGHVS and CDR2 is FNYEAQ. The CDR3 is 14 residues long. V was clipped by 5 bases and J by 0 bases; unmatched bases: 3. CDR3 residues: CASSKGQMNTEAFF. DNA for the CDR3: TGTGCCAGCAGCAAGGGACAGATGAACACTGAAGCTTTCTTT.

The chain links TRBV11-1 to TRBJ2-7; a weak D match, TRBD2 (7 bases). CDR1 and CDR2 from the germline V gene are SGHAT and FQDESV (reference sequence). Trimming removed 5 bases at V and 6 bases at J, with 17 bases between. The CDR3 consists of 14 residues. The CDR3 DNA sequence: TGTGCCAGCAGCGTCAAGGGGGGGCTGGTCGAGCAGTACTTC. It encodes CASSVKGGLVEQYF.

This chain links TRBV12-3 or TRBV12-4 with TRBJ1-1; D is undetermined. The CDR3 is 13 residues long. Trimming left V 2 bases short and J 6 bases short, with 10 bases between. The CDR3 protein is CASSLKDNPEAFF. The CDR3, as DNA: TGTGCCAGCAGTTTAAAGGATAACCCTGAAGCTTTCTTT.

This chain connects TRBV10-3 to TRBJ2-3; TRBD2 matches at 12 bases. J was trimmed by 8 bases and V by 2 bases; bases with no gene match: 5. Germline V gene lookup returns CDR1 ENHRY and CDR2 SYGVKD. There are 15 residues in the CDR3. CDR3 coding DNA: TGTGCCATCAGTGAGCCGCTAGCGGGGGGGCCTACGCAGTATTTT. Translation: CAISEPLAGGPTQYF.

This clonotype came up many times. The chain combines TRBV7-8 with TRBJ2-7; 7 bases fit TRBD1. Germline V lookup: CDR1 SGHVS, CDR2 FQNEAQ. The CDR3 sequence is 14 residues long. V dropped 5 bases and J dropped 3; count of bases not matched to a gene: 7. In nucleotides, the CDR3 is TGTGCCAGCAGCACGCGGACAGGCCTCTACGAGCAGTACTTC. Residues: CASSTRTGLYEQYF.

The CDR3 protein is CASSFRPSDTQYF. CDR3 nucleotide sequence: TGTGCCAGCAGTTTTAGACCGTCAGATACGCAGTATTTT. J is TRBJ2-3 and V is TRBV2; D is uncertain. V was clipped by 5 bases and J by 4 bases, with 10 bases between them. CDR1 is SNHLY, CDR2 FYNNEI, per germline. The CDR3 totals 13 residues.

This clonotype was seen repeatedly, ten times or more. CDR3 sequence: CASRGGSNNEQFF. The CDR3 DNA reads as TGTGCCAGCAGGGGGGGGAGCAACAATGAGCAGTTCTTC. The chain joins TRBV7-2 to TRBJ2-1, with TRBD2 matching 7 bases. Trimming cost V 6 bases and J 5 bases; bases outside gene matches: 4. Germline V gene data show CDR1 as SGHTA and CDR2 as FQGNSA. The CDR3 covers 13 residues.

There are many counts of this clonotype. The chain carries TRBV7-2 and TRBJ1-5; possible D gene TRBD1, 5 bases. Germline CDR1 reads SGHTA; CDR2 reads FQGNSA. The CDR3 runs 15 residues. V was pared by 5 bases and J by 0 bases, with 11 bases between. The CDR3 loop reads CASSPGGGSNQPQHF. CDR3 nucleotide sequence: TGTGCCAGCAGCCCCGGCGGGGGTAGCAATCAGCCCCAGCATTTT.

The genes are TRBV7-2 and TRBJ2-1; the D gene is possibly TRBD1 (6 bases). V lost 3 bases and J lost 2, with 14 bases in between. This CDR3 comprises 16 residues. The germline V gene encodes CDR1 SGHTA and CDR2 FQGNSA. CDR3 loop: CASSLGDTSTYNEQFF. CDR3 DNA: TGTGCCAGCAGCTTGGGGGACACTTCCACCTACAATGAGCAGTTCTTC.

The J gene is TRBJ1-2, the V gene TRBV19, with 12 nucleotides matching TRBD1. This CDR3 has 16 amino acids. The germline V gene has CDR1 LNHDA and CDR2 SQIVND (reference sequence). Losses at the gene ends were 5 bases for V and 5 bases for J; bases not matched to a gene: 9. CDR3 nucleotides: TGTGCCAGTAGTGGATCCGGGACAGGGGGCCGATATGGCTACACCTTC. Amino acids: CASSGSGTGGRYGYTF.